This paragraph covers one TCR beta chain sequence. The antigen is unknown. Clones were sequenced by immunoSEQ multiplex PCR, and TCRdb holds only the in-frame ones, with some missing. The table shows around 79,000 clones, with nearly 90% occurring only once. This CDR3 spans 11 amino acids. The germline V gene has CDR1 SGHRS and CDR2 YFSETQ. The V and J ends lost 6 bases and 8 bases respectively, with 11 bases between them. This specimen belongs to a study of T cell responses to AZD1222 COVID-19 vaccine. Study overall: Researchers grouped second doses given at about 4 or about 12 weeks into one pool.

Overall study results and limits: Mostly white British, mostly female donors; authors suggested clonal diversity may be underestimated. Repertoire samples came only from after the peak T cell response. Compared with day 0, the breadth and depth of the Spike-specific TCR repertoire rose significantly after two doses of AZD1222.

The gene calls are TRBV5-1 and TRBJ1-2; weak D call: TRBD1 (6 bases). The specimen comprised peripheral blood, sampled on day 0 of AZD1222 vaccination. The TCR sequence derives from an adult in good health. This chain's CDR3 is CASKQGDGYTF. The CDR3 DNA reads TGCGCCAGCAAACAGGGCGACGGCTACACCTTC. The full variable domain, completed using reference TRBV5-1 and TRBJ1-2, is KAGVTQTPRYLIKTRGQQVTLSCSPISGHRSVSWYQQTPGQGLQFLFEYFSETQRNKGNFPGRFSGRQFSNSRSEMNVSTLELGDSALYLCASKQGDGYTFGSGTRLTVV.